The entry that follows covers one T cell receptor (beta chain) sequence. Its target is not known. TCRdb's copy holds only in-frame clones and misses some; the assay was immunoSEQ multiplex PCR. The sample holds some 150,000 clones, around four fifths seen once. The sample comes from a study of PD-1 blockade in classical Hodgkin lymphoma. The study, taken as a whole, reports: The CD4+ diversity rise by C4D1 was clearest in complete responders. Sources of repertoire differences remain undefined, possibly disease activity or prior therapy. TCR diversity at baseline was reported to be reduced in newly diagnosed patients relative to healthy donors.

Autologous stem cell transplantation was followed by relapse in every patient, and brentuximab vedotin exposure varied. The study recorded best responses of complete response, partial response or progressive disease. This CDR3 is built from 17 residues. Germline lookup yields CDR1 SGDLS and CDR2 YYNGEE. Trimming took 0 bases from V and 3 from J, leaving 18 bases between them. The chain recombines TRBV9 with TRBJ1-1; maybe TRBD1 (5 bases). The sequenced sample was peripheral blood mononuclear cells (PBMCs), obtained before the second cycle of nivolumab. The receptor comes from a human donor with classical Hodgkin lymphoma. CDR3 sequence: CASSVAGLAGWDTEAFF. In nucleotides, the CDR3 is TGTGCCAGCAGCGTAGCTGGTCTGGCAGGGTGGGACACTGAAGCTTTCTTT. Full variable domain (remainder filled in from reference TRBV9 and TRBJ1-1): DSGVTQTPKHLITATGQRVTLRCSPRSGDLSVYWYQQSLDQGLQFLIQYYNGEERAKGNILERFSAQQFPDLHSELNLSSLELGDSALYFCASSVAGLAGWDTEAFFGQGTRLTVV.